This T cell receptor (beta chain) is from a study of CD8 T cells in Susac syndrome. Reverse transcription of roughly 0.5 to 1 ug RNA used random hexamers. TCRdb called the immunoSEQ multiplex PCR reads again in MiXCR, with one record for every CDR3 protein. Of 200,000 to 250,000 distinct CDR3 sequences listed, just under 95% are singletons. The source material was CD4+ T cells from PBMCs. This receptor was taken from a human donor with multiple sclerosis.

The DNA for the CDR3 is TGTGCCACCAGCAGAGATGTCTGGGGGGATAGGCAGCCCCAGCATTTT. This translates into CATSRDVWGDRQPQHF. The chain has TRBV15 and TRBJ1-5, with a tentative D call TRBD1 (5 bases). Germline CDR1 reads LNHNV; CDR2 reads YYDKDF (reference sequence). Trimming pared 0 bases from V and 7 bases from J, leaving 16 bases between. The length of the CDR3 is 16 residues.